This T cell receptor beta chain was obtained from a study of blood T cell repertoires in COVID-19 (dated by TCRdb to the early 2020s). About the investigation overall: The collaborator samples originated in the United States, Italy and Spain and spanned the acute and convalescent phases of COVID-19. The material from the prospective study consisted of cDNA or gDNA derived from T cells, B-cell-depleted T cells, or PBMCs. Deeply sampled blood TCRbeta repertoires from subjects exposed to, actively infected with, or recovered from COVID-19 were included in the dataset. A freely available public database, intended as a resource for researchers studying the immune response to SARS-CoV-2, is where the repertoires were released. The samples were drawn from the first 160 participants of the ongoing ImmuneRACE study and from 950 to 1,500 subjects provided by 6 global collaborators. The sample metadata nearly always contained a de-identified subject ID, COVID-19 status, age in years and sex. HLA class I and class II types, where available, came from metadata supplied by the sample provider rather than from assay-based typing.

The collaborating institutions used their own protocols to collect whole blood in K2EDTA tubes. Collaborator samples were shipped for TCRbeta analysis as frozen whole blood, isolated PBMCs, or DNA extracted from either sample type. Based on the germline V gene, the CDR1 and CDR2 sequences are MDHEN and SYDVKM. From its cysteine to its phenylalanine, the CDR3 spans 14 amino acids. CDR3 DNA only is kept here, 42 bases in frame from base 1. V and J are trimmed by 6 bases and 11 bases, and the gene matches miss 8 bases of the junction. TCRbeta CDR3 regions were amplified from genomic DNA by means of the immunoSEQ Assay, a bias-controlled multiplex PCR. Under the source paper's analysis protocol: Nucleated cell counts per sample were estimated from amplification of reference gene primers within the assay. To quantify the absolute abundance of each unique TCRbeta CDR3 rearrangement, sequence reads were collapsed and filtered. Productive Simpson clonality was computed per sample as the square root of Simpson's diversity index over productive rearrangements. TCRdb provides this immuneACCESS table in a form limited to in-frame rearrangements. Some clones are lacking; in checked studies, under half of them reflect an unresolved V gene, and why the rest are absent is not known. The DNA gave D and trimming, while V, J and clone size come from that table. The sample profile shows 150,000 to 200,000 clones; about four fifths of them were found once. Approximately 2.5% of the sample is held by the ten biggest clonotypes.

Study-level results and caveats: The quantity of clinical and demographic metadata differed by source and by participant and was supplied without curation.

At least ten counts were recorded for this clone. What this receptor recognizes is not known. The input lacks base qualities; no much larger clone sits a single base away. This receptor was taken from a human donor with acute or convalescent COVID-19. The donor label of this sample is uncertain. The sequencing input was peripheral blood. The chain is made from TRBV28 and TRBJ2-7, with 15 bases in between that match TRBD2. The CDR3 loop reads CASSQGLAGGWEYF. The DNA reads TGTGCCAGCAGCCAGGGACTAGCGGGAGGTTGGGAGTACTTC.